Listed here are 9 T cell receptor beta chains from one sample, sequenced in a study of blood T cell repertoires in COVID-19. TCRdb's copy holds only in-frame clones and misses some; the assay was immunoSEQ multiplex PCR. The profile shows about 490,000 clones, approximately 83% of them singletons. The sequencing sample was made of peripheral blood. The receptors derive from a human donor in a cohort sampled during active COVID-19.

The rearrangement links TRBV7-9 to TRBJ1-6; 9 nucleotides align to TRBD1. The V and J ends lost 1 base and 8 bases, in that order; junction bases with no gene match: 3. Germline V gene lookup returns CDR1 SEHNR and CDR2 FQNEAQ (reference sequence). CDR3 length: 15 amino acids. The CDR3 DNA is TGTGCCAGCAGCTTAGTCCGGGACAGGGATTCACCCCTCCACTTT. Its protein product is CASSLVRDRDSPLHF.

The chain uses TRBV6-2 or TRBV6-3 and TRBJ2-5; the D gene is possibly TRBD1 (6 bases). The germline V gene has CDR1 MNHEY and CDR2 SVGEGT. The CDR3 consists of 17 residues. V was clipped by 5 bases and J by 2 bases, with 21 bases between them. This CDR3 reads CASSAGDATIRQETQYF. CDR3 in DNA: TGTGCCAGCAGTGCAGGGGACGCGACCATTCGACAAGAGACCCAGTACTTC.

The CDR3 here is CASSVTENSPLHF. DNA for the CDR3: TGTGCCAGCAGTGTCACAGAGAATTCACCCCTCCACTTT. The genes are TRBV2 and TRBJ1-6; D is ambiguous. CDR3 size: 13 residues. CDR1 SNHLY and CDR2 FYNNEI come from the germline V gene. Trimming took 4 bases from V and 7 from J, leaving 8 bases between them. The complete variable domain, with remaining parts taken from reference TRBV2 and TRBJ1-6, reads EPEVTQTPSHQVTQMGQEVILRCVPISNHLYFYWYRQILGQKVEFLVSFYNNEISEKSEIFDDQFSVERPDGSNFTLKIRSTKLEDSAMYFCASSVTENSPLHFGNGTRLTVT.

The V call is TRBV15, the J call TRBJ1-2; D not certain. The V gene's germline CDR1 is LNHNV and CDR2 YYDKDF (reference sequence). V shed 0 bases and J shed 2 bases, with 10 bases lying between them. The CDR3 totals 15 residues. CDR3 region: CATSREAVLNYGYTF. In DNA form, the CDR3 reads TGTGCCACCAGCAGAGAGGCAGTACTAAACTATGGCTACACCTTC.

The chain is built from TRBV28 and TRBJ2-1, with D maybe TRBD1 (6 bases). The CDR3 runs 16 residues. The V end lost 10 bases, the J end lost 0 bases, and 19 bases lay between the germline ends. The germline gives CDR1 MDHEN, CDR2 SYDVKM. CDR3 in DNA: TGTGCCACCCTCCAATTGGGGGCGAGCTCCTACAATGAGCAGTTCTTC. Translated: CATLQLGASSYNEQFF.

This clone has only one observation. The genes are TRBV9 and TRBJ1-3; D perhaps matches TRBD1 (5 bases). V shed 0 bases and J shed 1 base, with 14 bases lying between them. The germline gives CDR1 SGDLS, CDR2 YYNGEE. CDR3 length: 17 residues. DNA of the CDR3: TGTGCCAGCAGCGTAGGACAGCTGGTGTGGTCTGGAAACACCATATATTTT. Its protein product is CASSVGQLVWSGNTIYF.

As regards this clone: This sample also contains other DNA sequences that code for the same CDR3. V and J are TRBV29-1 and TRBJ1-1; 10 nucleotides match TRBD1. Germline values: CDR1 SQVTM, CDR2 ANQGSEA. There are 11 residues in the CDR3. The junction had 0 bases not matched to a gene; V was cut back by 7 bases and J by 4 bases. The CDR3 spells CSGDRGTEAFF. CDR3 DNA sequence: TGCAGCGGGGACAGGGGCACTGAAGCTTTCTTT.

The chain combines TRBV12-3 or TRBV12-4 with TRBJ1-6; D unclear. V was shortened by 5 bases and J by 4 bases, with 6 bases between the two germline ends. The CDR3 is 13 amino acids. DNA for the CDR3: TGTGCCAGCAGTCGGGAATATAATTCACCCCTCCACTTT. It yields the protein CASSREYNSPLHF.

The chain carries TRBV30 and TRBJ2-7, with 7 bases lining up with TRBD1. Germline CDR1 and CDR2: GTSNPN and SVGIG (reference sequence). The V gene end was trimmed by 3 bases and the J gene end by 2 bases; junction bases not matched to a gene: 13. This CDR3 region has 16 residues. The CDR3 sequence is CAWREPGQRGPYEQYF. The DNA for the CDR3 is TGTGCCTGGAGGGAACCGGGCCAGAGGGGGCCCTACGAGCAGTACTTC.